This TCR beta chain appears in the sequencing data of a study of T-cell memory formation after mild COVID-19 (dated by TCRdb to about 2021). About the investigation overall: TCR sequence clusters from the two donors were found to be largely donor specific. Two young, previously healthy adult volunteers, one female and one male, were included in the cohort. T-cell clones expanding and contracting after mild COVID-19 in two donors were tracked by longitudinal TCRalpha and TCRbeta repertoire sequencing.

Study-wide conclusions, independent of this receptor: Contracting CD4+ clones were located mainly in the CM and EM memory subsets, whereas CD8+ clones were found to be enriched in EMRA. Some responding clones were detected in pre-infection memory, which suggested that pre-existing cross-reactive memory T cells had joined the SARS-CoV-2 response. Only a couple of mild cases were covered in the study, and larger cohorts including severe cases with pre-infection samples were considered necessary. Clones contracting from day 15 to 85 had balanced CD4/CD8 phenotypes, while a second wave expanding from day 15 to 37 was biased towards CD4+. SARS-CoV-2 specificity of the second-wave clones peaking on day 37 was not confirmed.

As to this clonotype: This clone's antigen is unknown. One base away there is no much larger clone; base qualities are not given.

This sample was sequenced with an Illumina NovaSeq 6000. Using 5'RACE with constant-segment primers, TCRalpha and TCRbeta cDNA libraries were constructed, with sample barcodes and unique molecular identifiers added in the process. Trizol reagent was used to extract RNA from every sample. Libraries were amplified in two PCR steps, with a second sample barcode and Illumina TruSeq adapters added in the second step. The libraries were sequenced on an Illumina NovaSeq using 2 x 150 bp paired-end reads. From the authors' description of their analysis: The reads were demultiplexed and collapsed into UMI-guided consensus sequences using migec v1.2.7. With mixcr v2.1.11, UMI consensuses were aligned to TRA and TRB V and J templates and assembled into clonotypes. Expanded or contracted clonotypes were those called significant by both edgeR and NoisET, with noise models trained on biological replicates. For edgeR calls, the cutoffs were a false discovery rate-adjusted p below 0.01 and a log2 fold-change threshold of 1. As an exploratory analysis of dynamics, max-normalized trajectories of the 1000 most abundant clonotypes were examined by PCA with hierarchical clustering. Each responding clone was given a CD4 or CD8 phenotype based on the CD4+ and CD8+ repertoires, which had been sequenced separately. The raw public data were reprocessed by TCRdb itself: fastp quality trimming at Q25, MiXCR clonotype calling, in-frame beta chains only. Rows merge per CDR3 protein into single entries with the most common DNA and genes. The V and J calls follow TCRdb's processing rather than the paper's. The sample table shows 250,000 to 300,000 distinct CDR3 sequences, and around 15% are seen once. Less than 30% of the sample is in the top ten clones.

There are 12 amino acids in the CDR3, from cysteine to phenylalanine inclusive. Only the CDR3 region is kept as DNA, spanning 36 bases read in frame from base 1. Taken from the germline V gene, the CDR1 and CDR2 loops are SGHAT and FQNNGV. V loses 1 base, J loses 10 bases, and the germline ends lie 5 bases apart. Ficoll-Paque density gradient centrifugation was used to isolate PBMCs. Sequenced sample: PBMCs or a T cell subset sorted from them (not recorded which). The V gene is TRBV11-2 and the J gene is TRBJ1-6, with the D gene not confidently named. The clonotype comes from a man aged 18 to 29 who had mild COVID-19 (a few samples of this study predate the infection). The sample titles of this study are shuffled in the database, so cell type and time point are left out; the donor was told from shared clones. The CDR3 reads CASSLVVSPLHF. The DNA sequence reads TGTGCCAGCAGCTTAGTTGTCTCACCCCTCCACTTT.